This TCR beta chain emerged from a study of T cell responses to AZD1222 COVID-19 vaccine (dated by TCRdb to about 2021). Study-wide context: AZD1222 recipients with second doses at about 4 weeks or about 12 weeks were pooled, because spike-specific TCR depth and breadth did not differ between schedules. Trial participants were enrolled by age into 18-55, 56-69 and 70-plus year subgroups, with roughly 160, 29 and 62 TCR-sequenced participants respectively. A total of over 230 trial participants underwent TCR sequencing, of whom about 200 received two doses of AZD1222 and some 26 received two doses of the MenACWY control vaccine. Points the paper makes about the study in general: The 56-69-year group was small, and its depth increase did not reach significance, likely because of low power. The vaccine-associated CD4 TCRs covered the entire spike protein, and the dominant responses fell in regions 160-218 and 743-854. Because no day 14 peak-response samples were available, the repertoires could be characterized only after the peak T cell response. Spike-specific TCR breadth and depth rose significantly after two AZD1222 doses compared with day 0 and with MenACWY recipients. Participants were mostly white British and included more females than males, and it was suggested by the authors that clonal diversity may have been underestimated. Conclusions about previously exposed vaccinees were limited because only six AZD1222 recipients were SARS-CoV-2 seropositive at baseline. Reportedly, close to half of the unique spike-specific TCRs recognized epitopes lying outside the regions that are mutated in the B.1.351 and B.1.1.7 variants.

The CDR3 regions of human TCRbeta chains were analyzed by immunosequencing. Turning to the authors' computational methods: TCRs in the repertoires were matched against a reference library of SARS-CoV-2-specific TCRs that had been generated with the MIRA antigen-specificity platform. Breadth meant the fraction of unique TCRs that were SARS-CoV-2-associated, whereas depth meant the fraction of total T cells that were SARS-CoV-2-associated. Using the MIRA data, each spike-specific TCR was assigned both to the spike region to which the TCR was reactive and to a CD4 or CD8 class. Log10-transformed breadth and depth values were compared by one-way ANOVA with Sidak's multiple comparisons tests. TCRdb carries this immuneACCESS record with in-frame sequences only. Its versions omit some clonotypes, under half of them owing to an unresolved V gene in the studies checked, with the rest unexplained. That table gives V, J and clone size, and the DNA gave D and trimming. The sample yields some 120,000 clones; roughly 84% were counted once. Approximately 12% of the sample is held by the ten biggest clonotypes.

A note on this clone: Its specific antigen is unknown. No much larger clone exists at a distance of one base, and base qualities are not known.

Taken from the germline V gene, the CDR1 and CDR2 loops are SGHVS and FQNEAQ. From its cysteine to its phenylalanine, the CDR3 spans 17 amino acids. Only CDR3 DNA is held: 51 bases, read in frame from base 1. V was cut back by 5 bases and J by 5 bases, leaving a gap of 24 bases between them. Reading the label with the study, this specimen's time point is: baseline before first vaccination. Vaccinee samples were obtained from the UK trials COV001 and COV002, which included a single-blind randomized controlled phase 2/3 trial of AZD1222 (ChAdOx1 nCoV-19) in healthy adults. Trial participant PBMC samples were collected at day 0 and day 28 after the second dose for TCRbeta chain sequencing.

This receptor chain uses TRBV7-8 and TRBJ2-5; matching of 5 bases hints at TRBD2 as the D gene. Material: peripheral blood, obtained on day 0 of AZD1222 vaccination. The receptor was derived from an adult in good health. The sequenced DNA: TGTGCCAGCAGCCCAGGACTGGGTTCCACAGAGCTGGAGACCCAGTACTTC. Its coded protein is CASSPGLGSTELETQYF.